This T cell receptor (beta chain) was observed in a study of cytomegalovirus exposure and HLA in healthy donors. On the study more broadly: The Caucasian-associated ancestry cluster held around 76% of around 380 genotyped donors. Whole-study results and caveats: Some TCR beta chains (roughly 160 of them) were listed as cytomegalovirus-associated. Later analysis showed TCR association rates varying by HLA locus, highest for DRB1 and lowest for HLA-C.

Concerning this clone itself: Its cognate antigen is unknown.

V was cut by 1 base and J by 11 bases, with 11 bases left in between. There are 12 residues in the CDR3. Germline assignment: CDR1 SEHNR and CDR2 FQNEAQ (reference sequence). This PCR relied on a set of 60 Vbeta primers and 13 Jbeta primers. Using immunoSEQ multiplex PCR, the repertoire was profiled, and TCRdb retains in-frame clones only, with some absent. The data contain tens of thousands of clones, around 64% of them singletons. This TCR derives from a man in his forties in good health and CMV-seropositive. The sequencing input was PBMCs. The V gene is TRBV7-9, the J gene TRBJ2-5, with a weak D call TRBD2 (6 bases). CDR3 DNA: TGTGCCAGCAGCTTAGATCGGGAGATACAGTACTTC. This translates into CASSLDREIQYF.